The source of this TCR beta chain is a study of cytomegalovirus exposure and HLA in healthy donors. Study findings and constraints: Rarity marked most TCR sequences, yet some public TCRs occurred in many donors. High sensitivity and specificity were reportedly achieved when the classifier diagnosed cytomegalovirus status.

This CDR3 comprises 15 residues. Trimming left V 5 bases short and J 1 base short, with 14 bases between. Per the germline V gene, CDR1 is MNHEY and CDR2 is SVGAGI. Sequenced by immunoSEQ multiplex PCR; TCRdb stores in-frame clones only, minus some. The sample has 200,000 or so clones; 84% are singletons. In the case of this clone: Its antigen remains unidentified.

The clonotype was recovered from a woman aged 25 to 39 in good health and CMV-seropositive. The sample taken for sequencing was PBMCs. The chain recombines TRBV6-5 with TRBJ1-1, with a possible D match to TRBD1 (5 bases). The CDR3 DNA reads as TGTGCCAGCAGTCAACCGGGGGGAGCGAACACTGAAGCTTTCTTT. Translated: CASSQPGGANTEAFF.